This T cell receptor beta chain was sequenced during a study of cytomegalovirus exposure and HLA in healthy donors. This clone has a handful of counts. The PCR employed 60 Vbeta primers together with 13 Jbeta primers. The repertoire was sequenced with immunoSEQ multiplex PCR; TCRdb's copy has only in-frame clones and lacks some. This sample has more than 85,000 clones, with approximately 80% found just once. CDR1 and CDR2 from the germline V gene are SGHTA and FQGTGA. V gave up 0 bases and J gave up 8 bases; unmatched junction bases: 3. This CDR3 has 15 amino acids. The chain employs TRBV7-3 and TRBJ2-1, with 11 bases aligning to TRBD2. Sequenced input: PBMCs. This TCR derives from a female donor in good health and CMV-seronegative. The CDR3 here is CASSLTSGGEYEQFF. CDR3 bases: TGTGCCAGCAGCTTAACTAGCGGGGGGGAGTATGAGCAGTTCTTC.